The source of this T cell receptor (beta chain) is a study of PD-L1 blockade in urothelial cancer (dated by TCRdb to about 2017). At the level of the whole study: Every patient began therapy in the mid-2010s and was given atezolizumab 1,200 mg intravenously every 3 weeks. Blood samples were analyzed at 3 weeks after treatment start (second dose) and at 6 weeks after treatment start. About 85% of the 29 patients were identified as males with urothelial cancer of bladder origin, and a prior smoking history was reported by 18 of 29 patients. Under 30 patients had pretreatment blood TCR-seq, about 24 had at least one posttreatment blood collection, and about 24 had tumor TCR-seq. Durable clinical benefit meant progression-free survival longer than 6 months, and TCR features were also tested against progression-free and overall survival. About 10 patients achieved durable clinical benefit and approximately 20 did not. Pretreatment tumor samples, along with matched peripheral blood collected serially before and after atezolizumab treatment, underwent TCR sequencing. An ECOG performance status of 0 or 1 was recorded for the patients, and 0 to 3 prior chemotherapy regimens had been received by the patients. An exploratory multi-omic analysis was conducted of the somatic, immune and clinical correlates of response to PD-L1 blockade with atezolizumab in urothelial cancer. In the same patients, whole exome sequencing and RNA sequencing of pretreatment tumors were performed in addition to TCR sequencing. Blood samples gave median yields of about 150,000 T cells and 82,636 unique TCRs, along with a median clonality of approximately 0.08. What the authors observed across the whole study: Improved progression-free and overall survival was associated with having pretreatment peripheral blood TCR clonality below the median. Greater expansion of tumor-associated TCR clones in peripheral blood 3 weeks after the start of treatment was observed in patients with durable benefit (n of about 20, p = 0.022). Small sample size (n ≈ 30) and many exploratory analyses mean the results are intended to be hypothesis-generating.

Turning to this clone: Its antigen is still unknown. The record has no base qualities; no much larger clone is one base away.

Synthetic TCR analog templates were spiked into each PCR so that absolute template abundance could be estimated from read counts. TCRbeta CDR3 regions were amplified from genomic DNA with bias-controlled V and J gene primers using the immunoSEQ assay. Sequencing of rearranged TCRbeta segments was performed at approximately 20X coverage. The original pipeline was this. Clustering was used to correct sequencing errors, and CDR3s were annotated against IMGT to assign V, D and J genes. Out-of-frame and stop-codon sequences were excluded, and only productive TCRbeta rearrangements were used in downstream analyses. Clonality was computed as one minus Shannon entropy normalized by the log of the number of unique productive sequences. Fisher's exact test with Benjamini-Hochberg correction, using a cutoff of adjusted p below 0.01, was how clones that differed between time points or between blood and tumor were identified. As stored in TCRdb, this immuneACCESS dataset retains in-frame rearrangements with V and J assigned. A fraction of the clones does not appear; measured against another copy, unresolved V genes explain less than half of the discrepancy, and the remainder lacks a known reason. Clonal size and the V and J genes are those of that table, whereas D and trimming came from the DNA. The sample contains about 110,000 clones, approximately 89% of them found a single time. Approximately 3.8% of the sample belongs to the ten largest clones.

Sequences SGHRS (CDR1) and YFSETQ (CDR2) are obtained from the germline V gene. The CDR3 has 15 amino acids, counting the end cysteine and phenylalanine. The kept DNA is CDR3 alone, 45 bases in frame from the first base. V is trimmed back by 2 bases and J by 2 bases, and the junction contains 1 base that no gene match accounts for. In light of the paper, this sample's time point label describes: peripheral blood 6 weeks after treatment start. A total of 25 to 30 patients with locally advanced or metastatic urothelial carcinoma, treated at Memorial Sloan Kettering on a trial protocol, made up the cohort. Peripheral blood mononuclear cells were collected from each patient pretreatment and during treatment, giving between 1 and 8 total time points per patient. The Qiagen DNeasy Blood extraction kit was used to purify genomic DNA from total PBMCs and from tumor samples. PBMCs were collected pretreatment and during treatment and were isolated and stored as previously described.

The chain uses TRBV5-1 and TRBJ2-7, with 13 junctional bases fitting TRBD2. This TCR derives from a man aged 60-69 years with urothelial cancer. The sample in question was PBMCs, obtained around atezolizumab (anti-PD-L1) treatment. The CDR3 protein sequence reads: CASSFGLAGAYEQYF. The DNA sequence follows: TGCGCCAGCAGCTTCGGACTAGCGGGGGCCTACGAGCAGTACTTC.